The 28 T cell receptor beta chains given below trace back to one sample, sequenced in a study of T cell responses to AZD1222 COVID-19 vaccine. Assay: immunoSEQ multiplex PCR; the TCRdb copy retains only in-frame clones and omits some. The sample lists 100,000 to 150,000 clones; about 82% were seen once. The sample in question was peripheral blood, obtained on day 0 of AZD1222 vaccination. The receptors stem from an adult in good health.

This chain connects TRBV30 to TRBJ1-6; D is ambiguous. Trimming pared 0 bases from V and 5 bases from J, leaving 20 bases between. The germline CDR1 and CDR2 sequences are GTSNPN and SVGIG (reference sequence). The CDR3 length is 18 residues. The CDR3 DNA reads TGTGCCTGGAGTGTCGGATTTAGTGGTACAGTGAATAATTCACCCCTCCACTTT. The encoded protein is CAWSVGFSGTVNNSPLHF.

This clone appeared a single time. The chain employs TRBV9 and TRBJ1-1; no reliable D call. The CDR3 consists of 13 residues. Germline CDR1 reads SGDLS; CDR2 reads YYNGEE. V lost 2 bases and J 7 bases, leaving 12 bases between the germline ends. CDR3 bases: TGTGCCAGCAGCGTGCGGGGTGGCGTTGAAGCTTTCTTT. It codes for CASSVRGGVEAFF.

The chain links TRBV7-8 to TRBJ1-5, with 10 positions matching TRBD1. The CDR3 runs to 18 residues. The germline CDR1 and CDR2 sequences are SGHVS and FQNEAQ. V lost 0 bases and J lost 0; bases outside the gene matches: 5. CDR3 sequence: CASSLAGTGDYSNQPQHF. The CDR3, as DNA: TGTGCCAGCAGCTTAGCAGGGACAGGGGACTATAGCAATCAGCCCCAGCATTTT.

This chain connects TRBV19 to TRBJ1-1; no clear D. Trimming took 2 bases from V and 1 from J, leaving 8 bases between them. Looked up from germline, CDR1 is LNHDA and CDR2 is SQIVND (reference sequence). CDR3 length: 14 residues. Written as DNA, the CDR3 is TGTGCCAGTAGTATACAACAAGCGAACACTGAAGCTTTCTTT. Residues: CASSIQQANTEAFF.

V usage is TRBV11-2 and J usage is TRBJ2-3; D remains ambiguous. The CDR3 covers 18 residues. Germline-derived CDR1 and CDR2 are SGHAT and FQNNGV. V gave up 0 bases and J gave up 1 base, with 17 bases separating them. The CDR3 loop is CASSLESFSLLRTDTQYF. CDR3 DNA sequence: TGTGCCAGCAGCTTAGAGAGTTTCAGCCTCCTGCGCACAGATACGCAGTATTTT.

V gene TRBV3-1 (or the pseudogene TRBV3-2) combines with J gene TRBJ1-2; no clear D gene. V was cut by 3 bases and J by 3 bases, with 17 bases left in between. Germline V gives CDR1 LGHDT, CDR2 YNNKEL (reference sequence). The CDR3 has 16 residues. CDR3 protein: CASSQDLGGLDYGYTF. The CDR3 DNA reads TGTGCCAGCAGCCAGGACCTGGGAGGGCTCGACTATGGCTACACCTTC.

The genes are TRBV4-3 and TRBJ1-1; D not resolved. This CDR3 has 15 amino acids. Germline V lookup: CDR1 LGHNA, CDR2 YSLEER. Trimming stripped 0 bases from V and 5 bases from J, with 13 bases between. The CDR3 DNA sequence: TGCGCCAGCAGCCAAGAAACGGACGGGGTTACTGAAGCTTTCTTT. It codes for CASSQETDGVTEAFF.

The rearrangement links TRBV6-5 to TRBJ1-2; D uncertain. Germline assignment: CDR1 MNHEY and CDR2 SVGAGI. CDR3 length: 15 amino acids. V dropped 0 bases and J dropped 4 bases, with 12 bases sitting between them. The CDR3 reads CASSYSILQVYGYTF. CDR3 DNA sequence: TGTGCCAGCAGTTACTCGATTCTCCAAGTCTATGGCTACACCTTC.

This chain links TRBV19 with TRBJ1-1; maybe TRBD1 (5 bases). Germline V lookup: CDR1 LNHDA, CDR2 SQIVND (reference sequence). The CDR3 extends over 15 amino acids. The V end was cut by 11 bases, the J end by 8 bases, with 27 bases between. The CDR3 is CAPNDWGTLVFEAFF. CDR3 bases: TGTGCCCCAAACGACTGGGGGACCCTAGTATTCGAAGCTTTCTTT.

The CDR3 reads CASRLGKETNEKLFF. CDR3 nucleotide sequence: TGTGCCAGCAGATTGGGGAAGGAGACTAATGAAAAACTGTTTTTT. The chain is built from TRBV7-2 and TRBJ1-4; D gene uncertain. V was clipped by 6 bases and J by 2 bases, with 13 bases between them. From germline, CDR1 is SGHTA and CDR2 FQGNSA. The CDR3 spans 15 residues. Together with reference TRBV7-2 and TRBJ1-4, the CDR3 gives the full variable domain: GAGVSQSPSNKVTEKGKDVELRCDPISGHTALYWYRQSLGQGLEFLIYFQGNSAPDKSGLPSDRFSAERTGGSVSTLTIQRTQQEDSAVYLCASRLGKETNEKLFFGSGTQLSVL.

The rearrangement joins TRBV18 to TRBJ2-1, with 9 bases that match TRBD2. This CDR3 has 18 amino acids. The V gene end was trimmed by 5 bases and the J gene end by 0 bases; junction bases not matched to a gene: 11. CDR1 is KGHSH and CDR2 is LQKENI in the germline V gene. CDR3 sequence (DNA): TGTGCCAGCTCAGCCGGGACTAGCCGAACGATCTCCTACAATGAGCAGTTCTTC. Amino acids: CASSAGTSRTISYNEQFF.

The chain recombines TRBV2 with TRBJ1-1; D unclear. There are 11 residues in the CDR3. Trimming shortened V by 4 bases and J by 9 bases, and 9 bases separated the two germline ends. CDR1 is SNHLY and CDR2 is FYNNEI in the germline V gene. CDR3 bases: TGTGCCAGCAGTGTTGGGCAGAAAGCTTTCTTT. Protein sequence: CASSVGQKAFF.

The chain uses TRBV21-1 and TRBJ2-2. TRBV21-1 is a documented pseudogene. The CDR3 contains 16 residues. The CDR3 bases are TGTGCCAGCAGGGGAAGGGGACGGACGAACACCGGGGAGCTGTTTTTT. This gives the protein CASRGRGRTNTGELFF.

The chain combines TRBV5-1 with TRBJ1-2; TRBD1 matches at 8 bases. The V segment lost 2 bases and the J segment 6 bases; nucleotides outside the gene matches: 6. CDR1 and CDR2 (germline): SGHRS, YFSETQ. The CDR3 contains 14 residues. The CDR3 coding sequence is TGCGCCAGCAGCTTACAGGGGGACCGGGATGGCTACACCTTC. This codes for CASSLQGDRDGYTF. Combining the CDR3 with reference TRBV5-1 and TRBJ1-2 gives the whole variable domain KAGVTQTPRYLIKTRGQQVTLSCSPISGHRSVSWYQQTPGQGLQFLFEYFSETQRNKGNFPGRFSGRQFSNSRSEMNVSTLELGDSALYLCASSLQGDRDGYTFGSGTRLTVV.

The J gene is TRBJ2-1, the V gene TRBV11-2; possible D gene TRBD2, 6 bases. This CDR3 is built from 14 residues. Trimming took 6 bases from V and 8 from J, leaving 17 bases between them. Germline CDR1 is SGHAT and CDR2 is FQNNGV. CDR3 nucleotides: TGTGCCAGCAGGAGCGGGCAGGATGGGGATGAGCAGTTCTTC. Amino acids: CASRSGQDGDEQFF. The complete variable domain, with remaining parts taken from reference TRBV11-2 and TRBJ2-1, reads EAGVAQSPRYKIIEKRQSVAFWCNPISGHATLYWYQQILGQGPKLLIQFQNNGVVDDSQLPKDRFSAERLKGVDSTLKIQPAKLEDSAVYLCASRSGQDGDEQFFGPGTRLTVL.

This clone was seen just once. The chain has TRBV11-2 and TRBJ1-2, with TRBD1 matching over 7 bases. Germline V gene data show CDR1 as SGHAT and CDR2 as FQNNGV. The CDR3 has 13 residues. Unmatched junction bases numbered 6, after V lost 5 bases and J lost 6 bases. CDR3 loop: CASSKSTGDGYTF. The CDR3 region has the DNA TGTGCCAGCAGCAAAAGTACAGGGGATGGCTACACCTTC.

The J gene is TRBJ1-6, the V gene TRBV5-8; D is perhaps TRBD1 (5 bases). This CDR3 is built from 14 residues. Trimming stripped 6 bases from V and 1 base from J, with 8 bases between. Germline V gives CDR1 SGHTS, CDR2 YDEGEE. The CDR3 DNA reads as TGTGCCAGCATCGACAGTTCCTATAATTCACCCCTCCACTTT. This translates into CASIDSSYNSPLHF. Complete variable domain (other parts from reference TRBV5-8 and TRBJ1-6): EAGVTQSPTHLIKTRGQQATLRCSPISGHTSVYWYQQALGLGLQFLLWYDEGEERNRGNFPPRFSGRQFPNYSSELNVNALELEDSALYLCASIDSSYNSPLHFGNGTRLTVT.

The rearrangement uses TRBV7-2 and TRBJ1-1, with D perhaps matching TRBD1 (5 bases). The CDR3 loop spans 14 amino acids. V shed 6 bases and J shed 5 bases, with 16 bases lying between them. The germline gives CDR1 SGHTA, CDR2 FQGNSA. The CDR3 spells CASSWGSGGTEAFF. The CDR3 DNA is TGTGCCAGCAGTTGGGGATCTGGGGGAACTGAAGCTTTCTTT. The full variable domain, rest sourced from reference TRBV7-2 and TRBJ1-1, is GAGVSQSPSNKVTEKGKDVELRCDPISGHTALYWYRQSLGQGLEFLIYFQGNSAPDKSGLPSDRFSAERTGGSVSTLTIQRTQQEDSAVYLCASSWGSGGTEAFFGQGTRLTVV.

The rearrangement links TRBV4-1 to TRBJ1-2, with D tentatively TRBD1 (5 bases). This CDR3 region has 19 residues. CDR1 and CDR2 (germline): MGHRA, YSYEKL. V dropped 0 bases and J dropped 0 bases, with 20 bases sitting between them. CDR3 bases: TGCGCCAGCAGCCAAGATTCTGGCGCGTCCGACAGATCTAACTATGGCTACACCTTC. Amino acids: CASSQDSGASDRSNYGYTF.

The gene calls are TRBV6-5 and TRBJ2-3; TRBD2 matches at 8 bases. The germline V gene has CDR1 MNHEY and CDR2 SVGAGI. The trim removed 6 bases at V and 4 bases at J, leaving 9 bases unmatched. The CDR3 length is 15 residues. CDR3 coding DNA: TGTGCCAGCAGCCAGAGCGGGAGACTGTCAGATACGCAGTATTTT. Protein: CASSQSGRLSDTQYF.

The chain links TRBV19 to TRBJ1-1; D is unclear. Germline CDR1 LNHDA, CDR2 SQIVND (reference sequence). The CDR3 has 11 amino acids. Trimming took off 9 bases at V and 11 bases at J, with 16 bases between the two ends. Written as DNA, the CDR3 is TGTGCCAGCCACGGACCCACTATTGCTTTCTTT. Translated: CASHGPTIAFF.

The gene calls are TRBV29-1 and TRBJ1-2; D unresolved. The CDR3 is 14 residues long. V dropped 4 bases and J dropped 0 bases, with 12 bases sitting between them. Per the germline V gene, CDR1 is SQVTM and CDR2 is ANQGSEA. DNA for the CDR3: TGCAGCGTTGGGATAGGGATCTCTAACTATGGCTACACCTTC. Amino acids: CSVGIGISNYGYTF.

This chain joins TRBV11-2 and TRBJ1-2, with a possible D match to TRBD1 (5 bases). CDR3 size: 15 residues. The V and J ends lost 3 bases and 2 bases respectively, with 13 bases between them. CDR1 and CDR2 (germline): SGHAT, FQNNGV. CDR3 sequence (DNA): TGTGCCAGCAGCTTGCGGGGGAAAACAAACTATGGCTACACCTTC. As protein: CASSLRGKTNYGYTF.

J is TRBJ1-5 and V is TRBV6-5; TRBD1 might be the D (6 bases). The germline V and J ends were trimmed by 5 bases and 7 bases, with 12 bases remaining between them. Germline V lookup: CDR1 MNHEY, CDR2 SVGAGI. The CDR3 has 13 amino acids. Here the CDR3 DNA reads TGTGCCAGCAGTCTAAACAGGGACCAGCCCCAGCATTTT. This encodes CASSLNRDQPQHF.

The rearrangement links TRBV2 to TRBJ1-2, with TRBD1 as a possible D gene (6 bases). In germline, CDR1 is SNHLY, CDR2 FYNNEI. V was trimmed by 1 base and J by 4 bases, leaving 13 bases between them. CDR3 length: 15 amino acids. The CDR3 loop reads CASSEDRARGYGYTF. In DNA form, the CDR3 reads TGTGCCAGCAGTGAAGACAGGGCAAGGGGCTATGGCTACACCTTC.

This chain joins TRBV20-1 and TRBJ2-5; 8 nucleotides align to TRBD2. The CDR3 is made up of 13 amino acids. Germline trimming cut 3 bases from V and 5 bases from J; bases unmatched to any gene: 5. Germline lookup yields CDR1 DFQATT and CDR2 SNEGSKA (reference sequence). The CDR3 is CSASPGGRETQYF. CDR3 nucleotide sequence: TGCAGTGCTAGTCCGGGGGGGCGGGAGACCCAGTACTTC.

The gene calls are TRBV4-1 and TRBJ1-6; 10 bases are a match to TRBD1. CDR3 length: 16 residues. The V gene's germline CDR1 is MGHRA and CDR2 YSYEKL. Germline trimming cut 4 bases from V and 10 bases from J; bases unmatched to any gene: 10. The CDR3 DNA is TGCGCCAGCAGCCGGTCGGACAGGGGGTTTATGTCACCCCTCCACTTT. Amino acid sequence: CASSRSDRGFMSPLHF.

The CDR3 region is CASSFFRGPLNGYTF. The CDR3 bases are TGTGCCAGCAGTTTTTTCAGGGGGCCTCTGAATGGCTACACCTTC. This chain links TRBV27 with TRBJ1-2; 8 positions agree with TRBD1. With 3 bases clipped from V and 6 bases from J, the junction kept 9 bases outside the gene matches. The CDR3 consists of 15 residues. CDR1 MNHEY and CDR2 SMNVEV come from the germline V gene (reference sequence).